Following are 27 T cell receptor beta chains from one sample sequenced in a study of beta chain features in type 1 diabetes. Expressed TCRB transcripts were sequenced because the entire RNA isolate underwent reverse transcription. Repertoires were generated with immunoSEQ multiplex PCR, while TCRdb's copy carries only in-frame clones and drops some. The sample lists about half a million clones, roughly 10% occurring once. Material for sequencing was naive CD4+ T cells from blood. These TCRs come from a woman younger than 35 in good health.

In this sample, this clone turned up a few times. The same CDR3 also results from other DNA sequences found in this sample. J is TRBJ2-5 and V is TRBV7-2; no definite D call. The germline V gene encodes CDR1 SGHTA and CDR2 FQGNSA. This CDR3 region has 12 residues. The V end lost 5 bases, the J end lost 4 bases, and 8 bases lay between the germline ends. The CDR3 coding sequence is TGTGCCAGCAGCCCTAGTCGAGAGACCCAGTACTTC. This encodes CASSPSRETQYF. Filled out from reference TRBV7-2 and TRBJ2-5, the complete variable domain reads GAGVSQSPSNKVTEKGKDVELRCDPISGHTALYWYRQSLGQGLEFLIYFQGNSAPDKSGLPSDRFSAERTGGSVSTLTIQRTQQEDSAVYLCASSPSRETQYFGPGTRLLVL.

This clone was counted only a few times. The chain joins TRBV5-4 to TRBJ2-3; D is unclear. Trimming stripped 0 bases from V and 0 bases from J, with 8 bases between. Per the germline V gene, CDR1 is SGHNT and CDR2 is YYREEE (reference sequence). This CDR3 contains 15 residues. CDR3 loop: CASSLGGVSTDTQYF. CDR3 DNA: TGTGCCAGCAGCTTGGGCGGAGTTAGCACAGATACGCAGTATTTT.

The table lists this clone with a few counts. V usage is TRBV9 and J usage is TRBJ2-1, with TRBD2 identical over 10 bases. The V and J ends lost 3 bases and 6 bases, in that order; junction bases with no gene match: 6. The V gene's germline CDR1 is SGDLS and CDR2 YYNGEE. The CDR3 loop spans 15 amino acids. The DNA for the CDR3 is TGTGCCAGCAGCGCGGCCGGGACTAGCGCCAATGAGCAGTTCTTC. Translated, it gives CASSAAGTSANEQFF.

The sample holds a few counts of this clone. The chain employs TRBV9 and TRBJ1-6; D is unclear. There are 17 residues in the CDR3. Germline lookup yields CDR1 SGDLS and CDR2 YYNGEE. V lost 4 bases to trimming and J lost 2 bases, with 16 bases between them. CDR3 sequence reads: CASSPEGRGAYNSPLHF. As DNA, the CDR3 is TGTGCCAGCAGCCCCGAGGGTCGGGGAGCCTATAATTCACCCCTCCACTTT.

This clone was seen more than once but under ten times. The CDR3: CAIRGDRDRQPQHF. Written as DNA, the CDR3 is TGTGCCATCAGGGGCGACAGGGACCGTCAGCCCCAGCATTTT. This chain joins TRBV10-3 and TRBJ1-5, with TRBD1 matching 7 bases. Losses at the gene ends were 6 bases for V and 6 bases for J; bases not matched to a gene: 8. Germline V CDR1 and CDR2: ENHRY, SYGVKD. CDR3 length: 14 residues.

This clone has only a few counts. This sequence joins TRBV13 and TRBJ1-1; D is undetermined. Trimming took 5 bases from V and 1 from J, leaving 14 bases between them. The CDR3 has 15 residues. CDR1 is PRHDT and CDR2 is FYEKMQ in the germline V gene (reference sequence). The CDR3 spells CASSTRTWRNTEAFF. The DNA of the CDR3 is TGTGCCAGCAGCACAAGGACTTGGCGGAACACTGAAGCTTTCTTT.

This chain joins TRBV29-1 and TRBJ1-5; tentative D call: TRBD1 (5 bases). Trimming stripped 4 bases from V and 2 bases from J, with 15 bases between. The CDR3 sequence is 15 residues long. The V gene's germline CDR1 is SQVTM and CDR2 ANQGSEA. CDR3 bases: TGCAGCGTTGCTGGAGAGGGGCTGGGCAATCAGCCCCAGCATTTT. Its protein is CSVAGEGLGNQPQHF.

This clone was counted between two and nine times. CDR3 loop: CAWTSGTGVGQPQHF. CDR3 in DNA: TGTGCCTGGACCTCCGGGACAGGGGTTGGTCAGCCCCAGCATTTT. The chain carries TRBV30 and TRBJ1-5; TRBD1 agrees at 10 bases. Germline V gene data show CDR1 as GTSNPN and CDR2 as SVGIG (reference sequence). The CDR3 runs to 15 residues. The V gene end was trimmed by 4 bases and the J gene end by 6 bases; junction bases not matched to a gene: 9.

J is TRBJ1-1 and V is TRBV7-2; D ambiguous. The CDR3 runs to 13 residues. The germline gives CDR1 SGHTA, CDR2 FQGNSA. V shed 5 bases and J shed 1 base, with 8 bases lying between them. The CDR3 DNA follows: TGTGCCAGCAGCCGCAGTTCGAACACTGAAGCTTTCTTT. Translated, it gives CASSRSSNTEAFF. Full variable domain (remainder filled in from reference TRBV7-2 and TRBJ1-1): GAGVSQSPSNKVTEKGKDVELRCDPISGHTALYWYRQSLGQGLEFLIYFQGNSAPDKSGLPSDRFSAERTGGSVSTLTIQRTQQEDSAVYLCASSRSSNTEAFFGQGTRLTVV.

The table lists this clone with a few counts. This same CDR3 is encoded by further DNA sequences in the sample. The chain recombines TRBV28 with TRBJ2-5, with TRBD2 identical over 7 bases. Trimming took 4 bases from V and 4 from J; bases not matched to a gene: 0. The CDR3 is made up of 12 amino acids. The germline gives CDR1 MDHEN, CDR2 SYDVKM. CDR3 bases: TGTGCCAGCAGTTCGGGGGGAGAGACCCAGTACTTC. Residues: CASSSGGETQYF.

Concerning this clone itself: A much larger clone lies one base from this, so it may be a read error. The sample carries other DNA sequences with the same CDR3. The V call is TRBV7-2, the J call TRBJ2-3; D call uncertain. V gave up 2 bases and J gave up 5 bases, with 2 bases separating them. The length of the CDR3 is 11 residues. Germline V gene data show CDR1 as SGHTA and CDR2 as FQGNSA. CDR3 sequence: CASSLQDTQYF. The CDR3 bases are TGTGCCAGCAGCTTACAAGATACGCAGTATTTT.

This clone has a handful of counts. CDR3 coding DNA: TGTGCCAGCAGTTTACGTAGGAGATACGAGCAGTACGTC. It is translated as CASSLRRRYEQYV. The chain couples TRBV28 to TRBJ2-7; D gene unclear. This CDR3 region has 13 residues. The V end was cut by 2 bases, the J end by 4 bases, with 9 bases between. CDR1 is MDHEN and CDR2 is SYDVKM in the germline V gene.

The table lists this clone with a few counts. V and J are TRBV4-1 and TRBJ2-7; TRBD1 aligns across 10 bases. The trim removed 4 bases at V and 0 bases at J, leaving 3 bases unmatched. The CDR3 is 15 residues long. Germline CDR1 is MGHRA and CDR2 is YSYEKL. This CDR3 is CASSLGTGDSYEQYV. The CDR3 DNA reads as TGCGCCAGCAGCCTCGGGACAGGGGACTCCTACGAGCAGTACGTC.

This chain joins TRBV11-2 and TRBJ1-4; 9 positions agree with TRBD1. The CDR3 is 14 residues long. Unmatched junction bases numbered 2, after V lost 1 base and J lost 8 bases. CDR1 SGHAT and CDR2 FQNNGV come from the germline V gene. The CDR3 loop reads CASSLGGQGEKLFF. DNA of the CDR3: TGTGCCAGCAGCTTAGGAGGACAGGGGGAAAAACTGTTTTTT. Together with reference TRBV11-2 and TRBJ1-4, the CDR3 gives the full variable domain: EAGVAQSPRYKIIEKRQSVAFWCNPISGHATLYWYQQILGQGPKLLIQFQNNGVVDDSQLPKDRFSAERLKGVDSTLKIQPAKLEDSAVYLCASSLGGQGEKLFFGSGTQLSVL.

In its sample, this clone was seen a few times. The V gene is TRBV5-6, the J gene TRBJ2-7; D gene unclear. Deletions cut 1 base from V and 0 bases from J, with 8 bases between. Looked up from germline, CDR1 is SGHDT and CDR2 is YYEEEE. This CDR3 contains 14 residues. CDR3 region: CASSLRPGSYEQYV. In nucleotides, the CDR3 is TGTGCCAGCAGCTTGCGTCCGGGCTCCTACGAGCAGTACGTC.

This clone was seen a handful of times. CDR3 sequence: CASGASGGTRETQYF. Here the CDR3 DNA reads TGTGCCAGCGGGGCTAGCGGGGGTACAAGAGAGACCCAGTACTTC. The chain links TRBV6-5 to TRBJ2-5; 10 positions agree with TRBD2. V lost 8 bases and J lost 4; bases outside the gene matches: 10. CDR3 size: 15 residues. The germline V gene encodes CDR1 MNHEY and CDR2 SVGAGI.

V usage is TRBV7-9 and J usage is TRBJ2-1; D is unclear. There are 17 residues in the CDR3. The V gene's germline CDR1 is SEHNR and CDR2 FQNEAQ (reference sequence). The V gene lost 5 bases and the J gene lost 9 bases, with 26 bases spanning the gap. CDR3 loop: CASSTIPGPLERFEQFF. The CDR3 bases are TGTGCCAGCAGCACAATACCCGGGCCCCTCGAGCGATTTGAGCAGTTCTTC. Full variable domain (remainder filled in from reference TRBV7-9 and TRBJ2-1): DTGVSQNPRHKITKRGQNVTFRCDPISEHNRLYWYRQTLGQGPEFLTYFQNEAQLEKSRLLSDRFSAERPKGSFSTLEIQRTEQGDSAMYLCASSTIPGPLERFEQFFGPGTRLTVL.

V is TRBV2 and J is TRBJ2-1; D gene unclear. This CDR3 is built from 13 residues. Looked up from germline, CDR1 is SNHLY and CDR2 is FYNNEI. The V end lost 6 bases, the J end lost 8 bases, and 14 bases lay between the germline ends. CDR3 sequence (DNA): TGTGCCAGCAGCGCTAGTTGGGTGGATGAGCAGTTCTTC. Its translation is CASSASWVDEQFF.

The chain uses TRBV9 and TRBJ2-1; unclear D gene. The germline CDR1 and CDR2 sequences are SGDLS and YYNGEE. The CDR3 covers 17 residues. Trimming took off 0 bases at V and 1 base at J, with 14 bases between the two ends. The CDR3 sequence: CASSVALGALSYNEQFF. CDR3 DNA: TGTGCCAGCAGCGTAGCTCTGGGTGCTTTGTCCTACAATGAGCAGTTCTTC.

In this sample, this clone turned up many times. V and J are TRBV30 and TRBJ1-2; D unresolved. V was cut by 3 bases and J by 4 bases, with 12 bases left in between. The CDR3 has 13 amino acids. CDR1 GTSNPN and CDR2 SVGIG come from the germline V gene (reference sequence). The CDR3 sequence: CAWSEQAIYGYTF. The CDR3 region has the DNA TGTGCCTGGAGCGAGCAGGCTATCTATGGCTACACCTTC.

The CDR3 here is CASSEALWGQGESDYTF. The CDR3, as DNA: TGTGCCAGCAGTGAAGCGCTTTGGGGACAGGGAGAGTCTGACTACACCTTC. This chain uses TRBV6-1 with TRBJ1-2; 9 bases line up with TRBD1. Trimming took 0 bases from V and 10 from J; bases not matched to a gene: 15. Germline V CDR1 and CDR2: MNHNS, SASEGT. CDR3 size: 17 residues.

CDR3 amino acids: CASSPGLAPGYTF. The CDR3, as DNA: TGTGCCAGCAGCCCCGGTTTAGCCCCAGGCTACACCTTC. The rearrangement links TRBV7-2 to TRBJ1-2; D not resolved. This CDR3 comprises 13 residues. V dropped 5 bases and J dropped 8 bases, with 15 bases sitting between them. Germline CDR1 reads SGHTA; CDR2 reads FQGNSA.

There are a few counts of this clone. The J gene is TRBJ2-6, the V gene TRBV30; D is ambiguous. CDR3 length equals 16 residues. From germline, CDR1 is GTSNPN and CDR2 SVGIG (reference sequence). Trimming shortened V by 4 bases and J by 2 bases, and 15 bases separated the two germline ends. The CDR3 spells CAWNPLGWAGANVLTF. CDR3 sequence (DNA): TGTGCCTGGAACCCCTTAGGGTGGGCTGGGGCCAACGTCCTGACTTTC.

This CDR3 is CASSRLSGTSGISEQYF. The CDR3, as DNA: TGTGCCAGCAGTCGTCTCTCCGGGACTAGCGGGATAAGCGAGCAGTACTTC. The chain combines TRBV7-2 with TRBJ2-7; 13 bases line up with TRBD2. Germline CDR1 SGHTA, CDR2 FQGNSA. The CDR3 sequence is 17 residues long. Trimming at V came to 6 bases and at J to 6 bases, leaving 14 bases not matched to a gene.

The gene calls are TRBV10-3 and TRBJ2-7; 8 bases line up with TRBD1. The J segment lost 2 bases and the V segment lost 9 bases, leaving 3 bases of the junction unmatched. Germline V gene lookup returns CDR1 ENHRY and CDR2 SYGVKD. This CDR3 is built from 12 residues. The CDR3 protein is CAIQGATYEQYF. In DNA, the CDR3 is TGTGCCATTCAGGGGGCGACCTACGAGCAGTACTTC.

This clone was picked up a small number of times. This chain connects TRBV15 to TRBJ2-7; unclear D gene. Trimming shortened V by 4 bases and J by 6 bases, and 22 bases separated the two germline ends. CDR3 length: 16 residues. Germline CDR1 and CDR2: LNHNV and YYDKDF (reference sequence). In nucleotides, the CDR3 is TGTGCCACCAGCAACCCCCCGCGACTTCTTCGCGGCGAGCAGTACTTC. Protein product: CATSNPPRLLRGEQYF.

This chain uses TRBV2 with TRBJ2-7; no firm D call. Deletions cut 6 bases from V and 3 bases from J, with 9 bases between. Germline-derived CDR1 and CDR2 are SNHLY and FYNNEI. The CDR3 has 12 amino acids. The CDR3: CASSTDVYEQYF. DNA for the CDR3: TGTGCCAGCAGCACGGACGTCTACGAGCAGTACTTC.